A single sample gave rise to the 20 T cell receptor beta chains below, sequenced in a study of blood T cells in healthy people across ages. A second 7 to 11 cycle PCR used barcoded and J-beta primers. MiXCR, run by TCRdb on the 5' RACE reads, gives a single entry per CDR3 protein. The sample comprises about 730,000 distinct CDR3 sequences, about 42% of which are singletons, and less than 25% rests with the top ten. The sample taken for sequencing was blood. Receptors originate from a woman in her fifties or sixties in good health.

Turning to this clonotype: A much larger clone differs by one base, so this may be a read error. This chain's CDR3 is CASSSLASTDTQYF. The CDR3 DNA sequence: TGTGCCAGCAGTTCACTAGCGAGCACAGATACGCAGTATTTT. This chain links TRBV12-3 or TRBV12-4 with TRBJ2-3; 7 bases fit TRBD2. The CDR3 runs 14 residues. V was pared by 4 bases and J by 0 bases, with 1 base of the junction left unmatched.

There are many counts of this clonotype. V and J are TRBV7-2 and TRBJ2-3; 8 positions match TRBD2. J was trimmed by 4 bases and V by 2 bases; bases with no gene match: 14. The CDR3 consists of 18 residues. The germline V gene encodes CDR1 SGHTA and CDR2 FQGNSA. The CDR3 here is CASSLRVTGGPIADTQYF. The CDR3 DNA reads as TGTGCCAGCAGCTTAAGAGTCACGGGAGGGCCGATAGCAGATACGCAGTATTTT.

This clonotype appeared a few times. The chain links TRBV12-3 or TRBV12-4 to TRBJ1-5; D unclear. The CDR3 is made up of 14 amino acids. Between the trimmed V and J ends, which lost 7 bases and 0 bases, there was a span of 10 bases. Written as DNA, the CDR3 is TGTGCCAGCACCGACAACTATAGCAATCAGCCCCAGCATTTT. It specifies CASTDNYSNQPQHF.

Turning to this clonotype: A junction end diverges from the germline sequence, so it may reflect a read error. The chain is built from TRBV7-7 and TRBJ2-1; the D gene is possibly TRBD2 (7 bases). The CDR3 covers 18 residues. CDR1 is SSHAT and CDR2 is FNYEAQ in the germline V gene (reference sequence). CDR3 coding DNA: TGTGCTAGCAGCTTAGCGGTTTTTGGGGGCGGGAGTTTCAATGAGCAGTTCTTC. Its translation: CASSLAVFGGGSFNEQFF.

There are a few counts of this clonotype. The chain carries TRBV29-1 and TRBJ2-1; the match to TRBD2 covers 8 bases. Germline values: CDR1 SQVTM, CDR2 ANQGSEA. The CDR3 extends over 14 amino acids. J was trimmed by 9 bases and V by 4 bases; bases with no gene match: 11. The CDR3 DNA sequence: TGCAGCGTTGGGGGAGGTAGCGGGAATACTGAGCAGTTCTTC. Amino acid sequence: CSVGGGSGNTEQFF.

This chain uses TRBV5-1 with TRBJ2-3; TRBD1 or TRBD2 may be the D gene (5 bases each). The CDR3 totals 16 residues. Germline values: CDR1 SGHRS, CDR2 YFSETQ. The V end was cut by 0 bases, the J end by 1 base, with 12 bases between. The CDR3 loop reads CASSLDGQGGTDTQYF. As DNA, the CDR3 is TGCGCCAGCAGCTTGGACGGGCAGGGAGGCACAGATACGCAGTATTTT.

The chain uses TRBV20-1 and TRBJ2-6; D is unclear. V was cut by 1 base and J by 2 bases, with 6 bases left in between. The germline CDR1 and CDR2 sequences are DFQATT and SNEGSKA (reference sequence). The CDR3 consists of 14 residues. CDR3 region: CSARVHPGANVLTF. The CDR3 region has the DNA TGCAGTGCTAGAGTCCACCCTGGGGCCAACGTCCTGACTTTC.

On this clonotype itself: Being one base from a much bigger clone, this may be a read error. The rearrangement joins TRBV29-1 to TRBJ2-1; D perhaps matches TRBD1 (6 bases). Germline V gene data show CDR1 as SQVTM and CDR2 as ANQGSEA. CDR3 length: 13 amino acids. The CDR3 sequence: CSVAGQRYSEQFF. The CDR3 DNA follows: TGCAGCGTTGCGGGACAAAGGTACAGTGAGCAGTTCTTC.

This clonotype turned up a few times. The chain uses TRBV2 and TRBJ1-2, with 7 bases identical to TRBD1. The length of the CDR3 is 15 residues. CDR1 is SNHLY, CDR2 FYNNEI, per germline. The V and J ends lost 7 bases and 7 bases, in that order; junction bases with no gene match: 15. CDR3: CASISGQTFLGGYTF. For the CDR3, the DNA is TGTGCCAGCATATCGGGACAGACCTTCCTCGGTGGCTACACCTTC.

With respect to this clonotype: A far larger clone is only one base removed, so a read error is likely. The chain couples TRBV18 to TRBJ1-5, with D uncertain. Germline lookup yields CDR1 KGHSH and CDR2 LQKENI. The CDR3 runs to 13 residues. The CDR3 DNA reads as TGTGCCAGCTCACTTGAAGGCAATCAGCCCCGGCATTTT. Its protein product is CASSLEGNQPRHF.

This clonotype was detected many times. The V and J genes are TRBV20-1 and TRBJ2-7; TRBD1 is a possible D gene (6 bases). This CDR3 comprises 16 residues. The germline V gene encodes CDR1 DFQATT and CDR2 SNEGSKA (reference sequence). V lost 0 bases and J 3 bases, leaving 18 bases between the germline ends. Here the CDR3 DNA reads TGCAGTGCTAGAGATCCTGCCAGGGGCGTAGGCTACGAGCAGTACTTC. Amino acids: CSARDPARGVGYEQYF.

About this clonotype: One end of the junction fails to match germline, which may point to a read error. The V gene is TRBV20-1, the J gene TRBJ1-5; TRBD1 matches at 7 bases. CDR3 length equals 14 residues. Germline V gene data show CDR1 as DFQATT and CDR2 as SNEGSKA (reference sequence). CDR3 loop: CSATTGTGNQSQHF. The CDR3 bases are TGCAGTGCCACGACAGGGACTGGCAATCAGTCCCAGCATTTT.

The genes are TRBV7-8 and TRBJ2-7; no firm D call. Germline lookup yields CDR1 SGHVS and CDR2 FQNEAQ. The CDR3 consists of 12 residues. The V gene lost 6 bases and the J gene lost 3 bases, with 9 bases spanning the gap. CDR3: CASRIDGYEQYF. The DNA for the CDR3 is TGTGCCAGCAGGATTGACGGCTACGAGCAGTACTTC.

The chain has TRBV12-5 and TRBJ2-3; D is unclear. The CDR3 spans 12 residues. The ends were cut back, 7 bases at V and 2 bases at J, with 7 bases in the middle. Germline V lookup: CDR1 LGHNT, CDR2 FRNRAP. CDR3 in DNA: TGTGCTAGTGCCTTTGTCACAGATACGCAGTATTTT. It codes for CASAFVTDTQYF.

The chain couples TRBV29-1 to TRBJ2-5, with 12 bases that match TRBD2. Trimming removed 7 bases from V and 5 bases from J; junction bases left unmatched: 8. The CDR3 runs 14 residues. Per germline, CDR1 SQVTM and CDR2 ANQGSEA. The CDR3 is CSAETSGSLETQYF. In DNA form, the CDR3 reads TGCAGCGCCGAGACTAGCGGGAGCCTCGAGACCCAGTACTTC.

This clonotype has only a few counts. This sequence joins TRBV9 and TRBJ2-5, with 9 bases that match TRBD2. CDR3 length equals 16 residues. J gave up 4 bases and V 0 bases, and 7 bases lay outside the gene matches. Germline CDR1 reads SGDLS; CDR2 reads YYNGEE. The CDR3: CASSVAGGGAAETQYF. CDR3 in DNA: TGTGCCAGCAGCGTAGCAGGCGGGGGGGCCGCAGAGACCCAGTACTTC.

The V call is TRBV20-1, the J call TRBJ2-5; the D gene is possibly TRBD2 (5 bases). Germline CDR1 reads DFQATT; CDR2 reads SNEGSKA (reference sequence). The CDR3 is made up of 14 amino acids. Trimming removed 3 bases from V and 11 bases from J, with 22 bases in between. The CDR3: CSARRWEKGYEQYF. CDR3 coding DNA: TGCAGTGCTAGGCGCTGGGAGAAAGGTTATGAGCAGTACTTC.

The chain combines TRBV20-1 with TRBJ2-7; 7 positions agree with TRBD2. The DNA end lines up better with TRBJ2-5; the J call may be wrong. This CDR3 comprises 14 residues. Germline values: CDR1 DFQATT, CDR2 SNEGSKA (reference sequence). The CDR3 is CSARPTGGGETQYF. Here the CDR3 DNA reads TGCAGTGCTAGACCCACGGGGGGAGGAGAGACCCAGTACTTC.

The rearrangement uses TRBV27 and TRBJ2-7; possible D gene TRBD1, 6 bases. This CDR3 is built from 12 residues. V lost 5 bases and J lost 4, with 9 bases in between. Germline V lookup: CDR1 MNHEY, CDR2 SMNVEV (reference sequence). The CDR3 nucleotides are TGTGCCAGCAGTAAAACAGGGTACGAGCAGTACTTC. Residues: CASSKTGYEQYF.

This clonotype was seen a few times. The chain combines TRBV4-3 with TRBJ2-1, with 16 positions matching TRBD2. Per the germline V gene, CDR1 is LGHNA and CDR2 is YSLEER. This CDR3 is built from 18 residues. V shed 4 bases, J shed 2 bases, and the junction held 5 bases outside the gene matches. For the CDR3, the DNA is TGCGCCAGCAGCCCGGGACTAGCGGGAGGGTTCACCTACAATGAGCAGTTCTTC. Its translation: CASSPGLAGGFTYNEQFF.